Following are 32 T cell receptor beta chains from one sample sequenced in a study of Graves' ophthalmopathy and Graves' hyperthyroidism. TCR beta CDR3 amplification used RNA transcripts. RT-PCR with HTBI primers came first, then second-round multiplex PCR. One entry per CDR3 protein results from TCRdb running MiXCR on the multiplex PCR reads. The sample lists 600,000 to 700,000 distinct CDR3 sequences, just over 40% occurring once. Sequenced material: peripheral blood. These receptors were collected from an adult man with Graves' ophthalmopathy.

This rearrangement joins TRBV5-6 to TRBJ1-4; D gene unclear. The V gene's germline CDR1 is SGHDT and CDR2 YYEEEE. The V end lost 0 bases, the J end lost 8 bases, and 5 bases lay between the germline ends. This CDR3 is built from 12 residues. The CDR3 region is CASSLGLEKLFF. In nucleotides, the CDR3 is TGTGCCAGCAGCTTGGGACTCGAAAAACTGTTTTTT.

Worth noting for this clonotype: A read error may explain this, as a much larger clone is one base away. This CDR3 is missing its conserved last phenylalanine or tryptophan, likely due to a read error. V and J are TRBV24-1 and TRBJ2-7; tentative D call: TRBD1 (5 bases). CDR1 KGHDR and CDR2 SFDVKD come from the germline V gene. The V and J ends lost 6 bases and 2 bases respectively, with 10 bases between them. CDR3 length: 13 residues. The CDR3 region has the DNA TGTGCCACCAGTCAGGACAACCCCTACGAGCAGTACCTC. Amino acids: CATSQDNPYEQYL.

This clonotype was detected many times. The chain uses TRBV7-8 and TRBJ2-7; 10 positions agree with TRBD1. After removal of 4 bases from V and 4 bases from J, the junction contained 4 bases not matched to a gene. Germline CDR1 and CDR2: SGHVS and FQNEAQ. The CDR3 has 14 amino acids. CDR3 DNA sequence: TGTGCCAGCAGCTCAGACAGGGGGCCGTACGAGCAGTACTTC. This sequence encodes CASSSDRGPYEQYF. The variable domain in full, completed from reference TRBV7-8 and TRBJ2-7, reads GAGVSQSPRYKVAKRGQDVALRCDPISGHVSLFWYQQALGQGPEFLTYFQNEAQLDKSGLPSDRFFAERPEGSVSTLKIQRTQQEDSAVYLCASSSDRGPYEQYFGPGTRLTVT.

This clonotype was observed at least ten times. Its ends do not fully match the called genes, so a read error is possible. The rearrangement joins TRBV10-3 to TRBJ1-2; the match to TRBD1 covers 8 bases. The germline CDR1 and CDR2 sequences are ENHRY and SYGVKD. The CDR3 runs to 16 residues. The CDR3 protein is CASSQDRGWIGEGYTF. CDR3 bases: TGTGCCAGCAGTCAAGACAGGGGATGGATCGGGGAAGGCTACACCTTC.

CDR3 loop: CASSAHPRRTREQYF. DNA for the CDR3: TGTGCCAGCAGTGCCCATCCTCGGAGAACGCGGGAGCAGTACTTC. This rearrangement joins TRBV6-1 to TRBJ2-7; D is uncertain. The V gene lost 4 bases and the J gene lost 7 bases, with 20 bases spanning the gap. CDR1 and CDR2 (germline): MNHNS, SASEGT. This CDR3 is built from 15 residues.

This clonotype occurred many times. The gene calls are TRBV11-3 and TRBJ2-5; D perhaps matches TRBD1 (6 bases). Trimming took 4 bases from V and 5 from J, leaving 11 bases between them. The CDR3 consists of 13 residues. Germline V lookup: CDR1 SGHNT, CDR2 YENEEA. CDR3 loop: CASSSGQLETQYF. CDR3 nucleotide sequence: TGTGCCAGCAGCTCCGGACAGCTGGAGACCCAGTACTTC.

This clonotype has just a few counts. The chain employs TRBV10-3 and TRBJ2-5; D is perhaps TRBD1 or TRBD2 (5 bases each). V was trimmed by 4 bases and J by 5 bases, leaving 14 bases between them. Germline V gives CDR1 ENHRY, CDR2 SYGVKD. The CDR3 loop spans 14 amino acids. CDR3 DNA sequence: TGTGCCATCAGTGCTTTCCCAGGGACGGAGACCCAGTACTTC. This gives the protein CAISAFPGTETQYF.

The chain uses TRBV11-2 and TRBJ1-6, with 9 bases that match TRBD1. V dropped 4 bases and J dropped 8; count of bases not matched to a gene: 3. Germline-derived CDR1 and CDR2 are SGHAT and FQNNGV. The CDR3 is 14 residues long. The CDR3 here is CASSYTGGDSPLHF. The CDR3 coding sequence is TGTGCCAGCAGCTACACAGGGGGCGATTCACCCCTCCACTTT.

Note on this clonotype: Without the conserved terminal phenylalanine or tryptophan, this CDR3 likely stems from a read error. This chain connects TRBV6-5 to TRBJ1-2, with D perhaps matching TRBD1 (6 bases). The CDR3 loop spans 15 amino acids. The germline gives CDR1 MNHEY, CDR2 SVGAGI. The V and J ends lost 5 bases and 4 bases respectively, with 17 bases between them. For the CDR3, the DNA is TGTGCCAGCAGTGGACATTGGGACAAGATCTATGGCTACACCTCC. Translated: CASSGHWDKIYGYTS.

This clonotype was counted only a few times. The J gene is TRBJ1-3, the V gene TRBV5-8; D is unresolved. The CDR3 extends over 16 amino acids. Germline V gene data show CDR1 as SGHTS and CDR2 as YDEGEE. Trimming removed 0 bases at V and 0 bases at J, with 10 bases between. The CDR3, as DNA: TGTGCCAGCAGCTTGGCCGACAAACGCTCTGGAAACACCATATATTTT. It yields the protein CASSLADKRSGNTIYF. Looking up the rest from reference TRBV5-8 and TRBJ1-3 gives the full variable domain: EAGVTQSPTHLIKTRGQQATLRCSPISGHTSVYWYQQALGLGLQFLLWYDEGEERNRGNFPPRFSGRQFPNYSSELNVNALELEDSALYLCASSLADKRSGNTIYFGEGSWLTVV.

This clonotype came up many times. The rearrangement uses TRBV5-1 and TRBJ1-1; 8 nucleotides align to TRBD1. Germline V gives CDR1 SGHRS, CDR2 YFSETQ. Trimming took 4 bases from V and 8 from J; bases not matched to a gene: 10. The CDR3 runs to 14 residues. The CDR3 region is CASSIQGQDDEAFF. The CDR3 coding sequence is TGCGCCAGCAGCATACAGGGACAGGACGACGAAGCTTTCTTT.

This clonotype was recorded many times. The rearrangement uses TRBV7-8 and TRBJ1-3; D is unclear. The germline V gene has CDR1 SGHVS and CDR2 FQNEAQ. Trimming took off 1 base at V and 0 bases at J, with 4 bases between the two ends. This CDR3 is built from 14 residues. The CDR3 DNA is TGTGCCAGCAGCTTAGGTCGCTCTGGAAACACCATATATTTT. It translates to CASSLGRSGNTIYF.

This clonotype was observed a few times. The V call is TRBV4-1, the J call TRBJ2-7; TRBD1 aligns across 9 bases. Germline lookup yields CDR1 MGHRA and CDR2 YSYEKL. The junction had 12 bases not matched to a gene; V was cut back by 6 bases and J by 3 bases. The CDR3 covers 16 residues. The CDR3 is CASRLTGTGSGYEQYF. For the CDR3, the DNA is TGCGCCAGCAGGTTGACCGGGACAGGGAGTGGCTACGAGCAGTACTTC.

This clonotype appeared many times. The gene calls are TRBV20-1 and TRBJ2-7; 14 nucleotides match TRBD2. CDR1 is DFQATT, CDR2 SNEGSKA, per germline (reference sequence). The V gene end was trimmed by 3 bases and the J gene end by 6 bases; junction bases not matched to a gene: 7. This CDR3 contains 15 residues. The CDR3 DNA follows: TGCAGTGCTAGTTTGACTAGCGGGAGGGCTGGCGAGCAGTACTTC. Translated, it gives CSASLTSGRAGEQYF.

This clonotype was recorded at least ten times. The chain joins TRBV5-1 to TRBJ2-7; 7 bases fit TRBD2. V shed 0 bases and J 3 bases; nucleotides not matched to a gene: 3. Germline CDR1 is SGHRS and CDR2 is YFSETQ. This CDR3 contains 14 residues. The chain's CDR3 is CASSLESSGYEQYF. CDR3 nucleotide sequence: TGCGCCAGCAGCTTGGAGTCTAGCGGCTACGAGCAGTACTTC.

Many counts were recorded for this clonotype. This chain joins TRBV29-1 and TRBJ1-3; D is perhaps TRBD1 (6 bases). V lost 7 bases and J 4 bases, leaving 14 bases between the germline ends. CDR1 and CDR2 from the germline V gene are SQVTM and ANQGSEA. The CDR3 totals 13 residues. As DNA, the CDR3 is TGCAGCGCTTCGGACAGAGCCGGAAACACCATATATTTT. It translates to CSASDRAGNTIYF.

As regards this clonotype: The junction differs from germline at one of its ends, possibly a read error. The chain couples TRBV19 to TRBJ2-5; D is uncertain. Germline lookup yields CDR1 LNHDA and CDR2 SQIVND (reference sequence). There are 11 residues in the CDR3. The CDR3 DNA is TGTGCCGGTAGCCCGGGAGAGACCCAGTACTTC. Its translation is CAGSPGETQYF.

The chain recombines TRBV11-2 with TRBJ2-7; 7 nucleotides agree with TRBD1. This CDR3 has 15 residues. The germline gives CDR1 SGHAT, CDR2 FQNNGV. V gave up 4 bases and J gave up 6 bases; unmatched junction bases: 12. The CDR3 region has the DNA TGTGCCAGCAGCTCAAATCTACAGGGGACGGGCGAGCAGTACTTC. This translates into CASSSNLQGTGEQYF.

This rearrangement joins TRBV12-5 to TRBJ2-5, with 10 bases aligning to TRBD1. From germline, CDR1 is LGHNT and CDR2 FRNRAP. The V gene end was trimmed by 4 bases and the J gene end by 2 bases; junction bases not matched to a gene: 7. The CDR3 spans 16 residues. Here the CDR3 reads CASGSRDRGLQETQYF. CDR3 coding DNA: TGTGCTAGTGGTTCCCGGGACAGGGGCCTACAAGAGACCCAGTACTTC.

The V call is TRBV12-3 or TRBV12-4, the J call TRBJ1-5, with TRBD1 identical over 12 bases. The CDR3 is 16 amino acids. Trimming removed 2 bases from V and 6 bases from J; junction bases left unmatched: 5. CDR3 coding DNA: TGTGCCAGCAGTTTAATGGGACAGGGGGCAGGTCAGCCCCAGCATTTT. It codes for CASSLMGQGAGQPQHF.

J is TRBJ2-7 and V is TRBV24-1; 11 nucleotides align to TRBD2. The CDR3 loop spans 18 amino acids. With V trimmed by 3 bases and J by 7 bases, 16 bases remained unmatched. CDR1 and CDR2 (germline): KGHDR, SFDVKD. CDR3: CATSDGLAGGPSQHEQYF. CDR3 DNA sequence: TGTGCCACCAGTGATGGTCTAGCGGGAGGCCCCTCTCAGCATGAGCAGTACTTC.

As for this clonotype: A read error may be the cause here, since a much bigger clone is one base away. The conserved phenylalanine or tryptophan normally closing the CDR3 is absent here, so this likely arose from a read error. V and J are TRBV12-3 or TRBV12-4 and TRBJ2-7, with TRBD1 identical over 9 bases. V lost 8 bases to trimming and J lost 3 bases; unmatched junction nucleotides: 2. The CDR3 contains 12 residues. The CDR3 region is CASGTGFYEQYC. In DNA form, the CDR3 reads TGTGCCAGCGGGACAGGGTTCTACGAGCAGTACTGC.

Note on this clonotype: A junction boundary mismatches the germline segment, possibly from a read error. The V call is TRBV7-9, the J call TRBJ2-5; TRBD2 is a possible D gene (6 bases). Per the germline V gene, CDR1 is SEHNR and CDR2 is FQNEAQ (reference sequence). The CDR3 extends over 13 amino acids. In DNA form, the CDR3 reads TGCGCCAGCAGCTTGGGGGGTACAGAGACCCAGTACTTC. Translated, it gives CASSLGGTETQYF. The full variable domain, in which reference TRBV7-9 and TRBJ2-5 provide the parts outside the CDR3, is DTGVSQNPRHKITKRGQNVTFRCDPISEHNRLYWYRQTLGQGPEFLTYFQNEAQLEKSRLLSDRFSAERPKGSFSTLEIQRTEQGDSAMYLCASSLGGTETQYFGPGTRLLVL.

As for this clonotype: A much larger clonotype is one base distant, so this may be a read error. The V and J genes are TRBV12-3 or TRBV12-4 and TRBJ2-5, with D perhaps TRBD2 (5 bases). This CDR3 comprises 14 residues. CDR3 residues: CAGSKTGIWETQYF. The DNA for the CDR3 is TGTGCCGGCAGTAAGACCGGGATCTGGGAGACCCAGTACTTC.

This clonotype was seen many times. The chain is built from TRBV20-1 and TRBJ1-1; D not resolved. The CDR3 is 13 amino acids. V dropped 3 bases and J dropped 3 bases, with 11 bases sitting between them. The germline V gene encodes CDR1 DFQATT and CDR2 SNEGSKA (reference sequence). CDR3 nucleotides: TGCAGTGCTAGTCAACCAGCGGACACTGAAGCTTTCTTT. It specifies CSASQPADTEAFF.

The V and J genes are TRBV14 and TRBJ2-5; TRBD2 agrees at 7 bases. V lost 1 base, J lost 5 bases, and 7 bases stayed unmatched. This CDR3 region has 15 residues. The germline gives CDR1 SGHDN, CDR2 FVKESK. The CDR3 protein is CASSQVFAGDETQYF. In DNA, the CDR3 is TGTGCCAGCAGCCAAGTGTTTGCGGGGGATGAGACCCAGTACTTC. The full variable domain, completed using reference TRBV14 and TRBJ2-5, is EAGVTQFPSHSVIEKGQTVTLRCDPISGHDNLYWYRRVMGKEIKFLLHFVKESKQDESGMPNNRFLAERTGGTYSTLKVQPAELEDSGVYFCASSQVFAGDETQYFGPGTRLLVL.

About this clonotype itself: A much larger clone lies one base from this, so it may be a read error. The CDR3 protein is CAGRPGYEQYF. CDR3 DNA sequence: TGTGCCGGCAGGCCCGGGTACGAGCAGTACTTC. V is TRBV2 and J is TRBJ2-7; D gene ambiguous. The CDR3 extends over 11 amino acids. Germline CDR1 and CDR2: SNHLY and FYNNEI.

This clonotype was counted between two and nine times. The V gene is TRBV25-1, the J gene TRBJ2-1; TRBD2 matches 7 bases. This CDR3 region has 15 residues. After removal of 2 bases from V and 5 bases from J, the junction contained 6 bases not matched to a gene. Germline-derived CDR1 and CDR2 are MGHDK and SYGVNS. CDR3 sequence: CASSETASGHNEQFF. CDR3 in DNA: TGTGCCAGCAGTGAAACGGCTAGCGGTCACAATGAGCAGTTCTTC.

The gene calls are TRBV5-4 and TRBJ1-6; 7 bases line up with TRBD1. The V segment lost 4 bases and the J segment 6 bases; nucleotides outside the gene matches: 4. Germline V gene lookup returns CDR1 SGHNT and CDR2 YYREEE (reference sequence). CDR3 length equals 14 residues. The CDR3 DNA follows: TGTGCCAGCAGCCCACAGGGGCCTAATTCACCCCTCCACTTT. Its protein product is CASSPQGPNSPLHF.

This rearrangement joins TRBV11-2 to TRBJ1-3, with D tentatively TRBD1 (5 bases). Trimming removed 2 bases at V and 0 bases at J, with 11 bases between. Per the germline V gene, CDR1 is SGHAT and CDR2 is FQNNGV. The CDR3 length is 16 residues. In nucleotides, the CDR3 is TGTGCCAGCAGCTTAACCTTTGGGGGCTCTGGAAACACCATATATTTT. It codes for CASSLTFGGSGNTIYF.

The sample holds many counts of this clonotype. The chain combines TRBV6-6 with TRBJ1-5; perhaps TRBD1 as D (6 bases). Looked up from germline, CDR1 is MNHNY and CDR2 is SVGAGI (reference sequence). Trimming shortened V by 4 bases and J by 9 bases, and 19 bases separated the two germline ends. This CDR3 is built from 15 residues. As DNA, the CDR3 is TGTGCCAGCAGTTTAACGGCACAGGTAGGGGGGCCCCAGCATTTT. This translates into CASSLTAQVGGPQHF.

The chain has TRBV12-3 or TRBV12-4 and TRBJ2-5; the match to TRBD1 covers 7 bases. The CDR3 is made up of 14 amino acids. The V segment lost 5 bases and the J segment 6 bases; nucleotides outside the gene matches: 9. The CDR3 region has the DNA TGTGCCAGCAGTCCGGGACAGTGCTTGCAGACCCAGTACTTC. Protein sequence: CASSPGQCLQTQYF.